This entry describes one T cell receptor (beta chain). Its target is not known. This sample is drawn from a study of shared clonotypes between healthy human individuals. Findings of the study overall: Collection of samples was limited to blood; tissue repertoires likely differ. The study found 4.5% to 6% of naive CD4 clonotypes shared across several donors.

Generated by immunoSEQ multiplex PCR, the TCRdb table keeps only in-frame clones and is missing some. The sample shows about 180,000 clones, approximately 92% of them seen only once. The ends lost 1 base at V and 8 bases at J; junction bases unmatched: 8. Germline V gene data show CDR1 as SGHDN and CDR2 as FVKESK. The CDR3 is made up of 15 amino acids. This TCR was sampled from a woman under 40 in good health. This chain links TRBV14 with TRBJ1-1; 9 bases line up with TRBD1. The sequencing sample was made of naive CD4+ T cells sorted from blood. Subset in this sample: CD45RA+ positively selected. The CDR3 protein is CASSQGGTGREEAFF. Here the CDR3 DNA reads TGTGCCAGCAGCCAAGGTGGGACAGGGCGAGAAGAAGCTTTCTTT.